This is a list of T cell receptor beta chains from one sample in a study of Graves' ophthalmopathy and Graves' hyperthyroidism. MiXCR, run by TCRdb on the multiplex PCR reads, gives a single entry per CDR3 protein. Here the sample spans about 740,000 distinct CDR3 sequences, 40% being singletons. Sequencing was performed on peripheral blood. These receptors were obtained from an adult man with Graves' ophthalmopathy. CDR3s include the opening cysteine and the closing phenylalanine or tryptophan. A D gene is named only where the DNA matches it firmly. Where a row states a size, it is once, few, many or the class of an expanded clone; other rows omit it.

DNA: TGTGCCAGCAGCGTAGGAGTAGCCCCCGGAGAGACCCAGTACTTC
CDR3: CASSVGVAPGETQYF
size: few
J: TRBJ2-5
D: .
V: TRBV9

DNA: TGTGCCAGCAGCCCAGCCCGGGAGACCGGCCCCTACGAGCAGTACTTC
CDR3: CASSPARETGPYEQYF
size: .
J: TRBJ2-7
D: .
V: TRBV9

DNA: TGTGCCAGCAGCTTAGGGGTAGGGAATTCACCCCTCCACTTT
CDR3: CASSLGVGNSPLHF
size: many
J: TRBJ1-6
D: .
V: TRBV2

DNA: TGCAGCGTTGAGCCAGGGGGCTTCTACACTGAAGCTTTCTTT
CDR3: CSVEPGGFYTEAFF
size: many
J: TRBJ1-1
D: TRBD1
V: TRBV29-1

DNA: TGCGCCAGCAGCCAGATAGACAGGGGCGGCTACGAGCAGTACTTC
CDR3: CASSQIDRGGYEQYF
size: few
J: TRBJ2-7
D: TRBD1
V: TRBV4-3

DNA: TGTGCCAGCATCCCGGTGAGCTCTGGCTACACCTTC
CDR3: CASIPVSSGYTF
size: once
J: TRBJ1-2
D: .
V: TRBV7-9

DNA: TGTGCCAGCAGCTTAACTCAGGCCTTTAACTATGGCTACACCTTC
CDR3: CASSLTQAFNYGYTF
size: .
J: TRBJ1-2
D: .
V: TRBV7-2

DNA: TGTGCCAGCAGCTTAGTGAGATCCAAAGAGACCCAGTACTTC
CDR3: CASSLVRSKETQYF
size: .
J: TRBJ2-5
D: .
V: TRBV11-2

DNA: TGTGCCAGCAGCTTGGCATCGAGGGCGCAGGGAACTGAAGCTTTCTTT
CDR3: CASSLASRAQGTEAFF
size: few
J: TRBJ1-1
D: .
V: TRBV5-4

DNA: TGTGCCAGTAGTGAAAGGGGACAGGGACGATACGAGCAGTACTTC
CDR3: CASSERGQGRYEQYF
size: few
J: TRBJ2-7
D: TRBD1
V: TRBV19

DNA: TGTGCCAGCGAAGGTTCCGGGGCAGGCCCAGATACGCAGTATTTT
CDR3: CASEGSGAGPDTQYF
size: .
J: TRBJ2-3
D: .
V: TRBV25-1

DNA: TGTGCCAGCAGCTCCCGTCAGGGGGGCGAGCAGTACTTC
CDR3: CASSSRQGGEQYF
size: many
J: TRBJ2-7
D: .
V: TRBV7-2

DNA: TGCAGCGTCCGGACAGGGGAGGACTATGGCTACACCTTC
CDR3: CSVRTGEDYGYTF
size: .
J: TRBJ1-2
D: TRBD1
V: TRBV29-1

DNA: TGCAGTGCTAGAGATGTGGAGACACTTACACTTGGAGCTTTCTTT
CDR3: CSARDVETLTLGAFF
size: .
J: TRBJ1-1
D: .
V: TRBV20-1

DNA: TGTGCCACCAGTGAACTGGACAGGGGGAGAGATACGCAGTATTTT
CDR3: CATSELDRGRDTQYF
size: .
J: TRBJ2-3
D: TRBD1
V: TRBV24-1

DNA: TGTGCCAGCAGCGAGGGGACAGGGGAGGGAACTGAAGCTTTCTTT
CDR3: CASSEGTGEGTEAFF
size: .
J: TRBJ1-1
D: TRBD1
V: TRBV9

DNA: TGTGCCAGCAGCCGACAGGGGGTTAACTACGAGCAGTACTTC
CDR3: CASSRQGVNYEQYF
size: .
J: TRBJ2-7
D: TRBD1
V: TRBV12-3/TRBV12-4